These 30 T cell receptor beta chains originate from one sample sequenced in a study of shared clonotypes between healthy human individuals. The assay was immunoSEQ multiplex PCR, and TCRdb's table has in-frame clones only and misses some. The sample lists some 790,000 clones; over 60% were seen once. Sequencing was done on a sample of memory CD4+ T cells sorted from blood. Subset given: CD45RA-negative fraction. These receptors were obtained from a woman in her 30s in good health.

J is TRBJ1-1 and V is TRBV5-1; 9 nucleotides match TRBD1. V dropped 3 bases and J dropped 3; count of bases not matched to a gene: 3. This CDR3 has 14 residues. The V gene's germline CDR1 is SGHRS and CDR2 YFSETQ. CDR3 in amino acids: CASSSGQGHTEAFF. For the CDR3, the DNA is TGCGCCAGCAGCTCGGGACAGGGCCACACTGAAGCTTTCTTT.

V is TRBV2 and J is TRBJ1-1; weak D call: TRBD1 (6 bases). Trimming removed 1 base at V and 4 bases at J, with 13 bases between. This CDR3 region has 15 residues. Germline V gene lookup returns CDR1 SNHLY and CDR2 FYNNEI. For the CDR3, the DNA is TGTGCCAGCAGTGAAGAAGGGGGGACGGCCACTGAAGCTTTCTTT. Its protein is CASSEEGGTATEAFF. Full variable domain (missing parts from reference TRBV2 and TRBJ1-1): EPEVTQTPSHQVTQMGQEVILRCVPISNHLYFYWYRQILGQKVEFLVSFYNNEISEKSEIFDDQFSVERPDGSNFTLKIRSTKLEDSAMYFCASSEEGGTATEAFFGQGTRLTVV.

The chain recombines TRBV6-1 with TRBJ2-3; 12 bases align to TRBD1. After removal of 7 bases from V and 5 bases from J, the junction contained 4 bases not matched to a gene. The CDR3 extends over 14 amino acids. Germline CDR1 reads MNHNS; CDR2 reads SASEGT. The CDR3 region has the DNA TGTGCCAGCAACCGGGACAGGGGGCAAGATACGCAGTATTTT. This encodes CASNRDRGQDTQYF.

The rearrangement uses TRBV27 and TRBJ1-6; maybe TRBD1 (6 bases). Germline V lookup: CDR1 MNHEY, CDR2 SMNVEV (reference sequence). V lost 7 bases to trimming and J lost 10 bases, with 14 bases between them. The CDR3 loop spans 13 amino acids. The CDR3 reads CASTSGVRSPLHF. The CDR3 coding sequence is TGTGCCAGCACCTCAGGGGTCCGGTCACCCCTCCACTTT.

This rearrangement joins TRBV11-2 to TRBJ2-1; TRBD2 agrees at 7 bases. Germline-derived CDR1 and CDR2 are SGHAT and FQNNGV. Germline trimming cut 5 bases from V and 9 bases from J; bases unmatched to any gene: 7. CDR3 size: 13 residues. This chain's CDR3 is CASSTQRDTEQFF. Here the CDR3 DNA reads TGTGCCAGCAGCACCCAGCGGGATACTGAGCAGTTCTTC.

The V call is TRBV7-2, the J call TRBJ2-3; D call uncertain. The germline CDR1 and CDR2 sequences are SGHTA and FQGNSA. V gave up 5 bases and J gave up 6 bases, with 9 bases separating them. The CDR3 spans 12 residues. This CDR3 is CASSPAVDTQYF. The CDR3 DNA reads as TGTGCCAGCAGCCCCGCGGTGGATACGCAGTATTTT.

This sequence joins TRBV7-7 and TRBJ1-4; D remains ambiguous. Looked up from germline, CDR1 is SSHAT and CDR2 is FNYEAQ (reference sequence). V lost 2 bases and J lost 5, with 12 bases in between. CDR3 length: 15 residues. Written as DNA, the CDR3 is TGTGCCAGCAGCTTAATAGGACCGCCCAATGAAAAACTGTTTTTT. This sequence encodes CASSLIGPPNEKLFF.

This clone showed up just a few times. V gene TRBV4-1 combines with J gene TRBJ1-5; 9 bases are shared with TRBD1. This CDR3 has 16 residues. Germline CDR1 MGHRA, CDR2 YSYEKL. The J segment lost 4 bases and the V segment lost 1 base, leaving 5 bases of the junction unmatched. The CDR3 nucleotides are TGCGCCAGCAGCCAAGTCTCCGGGACAGGGAATCAGCCCCAGCATTTT. The encoded protein is CASSQVSGTGNQPQHF.

This clone appeared a single time. This rearrangement joins TRBV5-4 to TRBJ2-1; no clear D gene. Per the germline V gene, CDR1 is SGHNT and CDR2 is YYREEE (reference sequence). This CDR3 spans 13 amino acids. Trimming removed 7 bases from V and 7 bases from J, with 15 bases in between. CDR3 region: CASGVGLENEQFF. CDR3 nucleotides: TGTGCCAGCGGGGTGGGTTTGGAGAATGAGCAGTTCTTC. The variable domain in full, with the rest retrieved from reference TRBV5-4 and TRBJ2-1, is ETGVTQSPTHLIKTRGQQVTLRCSSQSGHNTVSWYQQALGQGPQFIFQYYREEENGRGNFPPRFSGLQFPNYSSELNVNALELDDSALYLCASGVGLENEQFFGPGTRLTVL.

This clone was found a few times. The rearrangement uses TRBV28 and TRBJ2-1, with D perhaps given as TRBD1 or TRBD2 (6 bases each). The CDR3 extends over 13 amino acids. The germline V and J ends were trimmed by 10 bases and 5 bases, with 15 bases remaining between them. The germline gives CDR1 MDHEN, CDR2 SYDVKM. The CDR3 sequence: CATPNRGDNEQFF. The CDR3 coding sequence is TGTGCCACCCCGAATAGGGGGGACAATGAGCAGTTCTTC.

The J gene is TRBJ2-1, the V gene TRBV10-3; 8 nucleotides match TRBD2. The germline gives CDR1 ENHRY, CDR2 SYGVKD. CDR3 length equals 16 residues. Losses at the gene ends were 8 bases for V and 0 bases for J; bases not matched to a gene: 9. CDR3 sequence: CAIGWVAGISYNEQFF. In DNA, the CDR3 is TGTGCCATCGGTTGGGTAGCGGGGATCTCCTACAATGAGCAGTTCTTC.

This clone was picked up a small number of times. The same CDR3 can be traced to other DNA sequences in this sample. CDR3 coding DNA: TGTGCCAGCAGCTTAGCGGGGGGATACAATGAGCAGTTCTTC. Translation: CASSLAGGYNEQFF. The chain is built from TRBV7-6 and TRBJ2-1, with D possibly TRBD2 on 6 matching bases. Germline V gene lookup returns CDR1 SGHVS and CDR2 FNYEAQ. The CDR3 runs 14 residues. The V and J ends lost 0 bases and 4 bases respectively, with 7 bases between them. Variable domain in full (rest from reference TRBV7-6 and TRBJ2-1): GAGVSQSPRYKVTKRGQDVALRCDPISGHVSLYWYRQALGQGPEFLTYFNYEAQQDKSGLPNDRFSAERPEGSISTLTIQRTEQRDSAMYRCASSLAGGYNEQFFGPGTRLTVL.

This rearrangement joins TRBV5-8 to TRBJ1-1, with 10 bases that match TRBD1. Germline lookup yields CDR1 SGHTS and CDR2 YDEGEE. The CDR3 totals 17 residues. V lost 4 bases to trimming and J lost 4 bases; unmatched junction nucleotides: 13. CDR3 region: CASSLGQGELRGTEAFF. The DNA of the CDR3 is TGTGCCAGCAGCCTAGGACAGGGGGAGTTGAGGGGCACTGAAGCTTTCTTT.

The chain uses TRBV6-5 and TRBJ1-3, with 8 bases identical to TRBD1. This CDR3 region has 16 residues. Germline CDR1 MNHEY, CDR2 SVGAGI. The ends lost 0 bases at V and 4 bases at J; junction bases unmatched: 5. Here the CDR3 DNA reads TGTGCCAGCAGTTACTCCCTTCGGGACAGGGGAAACACCATATATTTT. Residues: CASSYSLRDRGNTIYF.

The chain carries TRBV6-1 and TRBJ1-3; perhaps TRBD1 as D (5 bases). The germline V gene has CDR1 MNHNS and CDR2 SASEGT. Trimming removed 0 bases from V and 4 bases from J, with 16 bases in between. The CDR3 runs 17 residues. The CDR3 coding sequence is TGTGCCAGCAGTGAAGCGGTGCCCAGGGTTGCAGGAAACACCATATATTTT. It encodes CASSEAVPRVAGNTIYF.

J is TRBJ2-1 and V is TRBV7-9, with 11 bases fitting TRBD2. Unmatched junction bases numbered 1, after V lost 5 bases and J lost 1 base. Germline loops: CDR1 SEHNR, CDR2 FQNEAQ (reference sequence). The CDR3 extends over 15 amino acids. The CDR3 bases are TGTGCCAGCAGCGCTAGCGGGAGGTCCTACAATGAGCAGTTCTTC. Amino acid sequence: CASSASGRSYNEQFF.

This rearrangement joins TRBV5-4 to TRBJ1-4, with 9 nucleotides matching TRBD1. This CDR3 has 16 residues. The germline V gene encodes CDR1 SGHNT and CDR2 YYREEE (reference sequence). V shed 4 bases, J shed 0 bases, and the junction held 4 bases outside the gene matches. In DNA, the CDR3 is TGTGCCAGCAGCATGGGACAGGGTGCAACTAATGAAAAACTGTTTTTT. This codes for CASSMGQGATNEKLFF.

This sequence joins TRBV5-4 and TRBJ2-5, with D unresolved. Germline-derived CDR1 and CDR2 are SGHNT and YYREEE (reference sequence). The ends were cut back, 0 bases at V and 3 bases at J, with 9 bases in the middle. The CDR3 is 14 residues long. The CDR3 here is CASSLAKGEETQYF. DNA for the CDR3: TGTGCCAGCAGCTTGGCGAAGGGCGAAGAGACCCAGTACTTC.

This clone was counted a single time. V gene TRBV6-4 combines with J gene TRBJ2-2; possibly TRBD1 for D (5 bases). The CDR3 length is 14 residues. V was cut by 3 bases and J by 5 bases, with 10 bases left in between. Germline CDR1 and CDR2: MRHNA and SNTAGT. The CDR3 bases are TGTGCCAGCAGTGAGGCAGGGATGACCGGGGAGCTGTTTTTT. Its protein is CASSEAGMTGELFF.

This chain joins TRBV9 and TRBJ2-3, with D possibly matching TRBD1 (5 bases). The CDR3 sequence is 18 residues long. V was shortened by 4 bases and J by 0 bases, with 21 bases between the two germline ends. The germline CDR1 and CDR2 sequences are SGDLS and YYNGEE. The CDR3: CASSPSAQGLVSTDTQYF. CDR3 sequence (DNA): TGTGCCAGCAGCCCCAGCGCGCAGGGCCTGGTCAGCACAGATACGCAGTATTTT.

The V call is TRBV12-5, the J call TRBJ2-1, with TRBD2 matching 8 bases. V dropped 0 bases and J dropped 10; count of bases not matched to a gene: 14. There are 17 residues in the CDR3. CDR1 is LGHNT, CDR2 FRNRAP, per germline. CDR3 nucleotide sequence: TGTGCTAGTGGTTTGGTACTTGGACGGGAGGGCCCGAGGGAGCAGTTCTTC. It codes for CASGLVLGREGPREQFF.

This clone was seen a handful of times. This chain links TRBV28 with TRBJ1-5; D is undetermined. Germline loops: CDR1 MDHEN, CDR2 SYDVKM. The V gene lost 5 bases and the J gene lost 6 bases, with 17 bases spanning the gap. CDR3 length: 15 residues. The CDR3 DNA follows: TGTGCCAGCAGTGCTGTCGTCGGGATGGGTCAGCCCCAGCATTTT. Translated, it gives CASSAVVGMGQPQHF.

This chain connects TRBV10-1 to TRBJ2-5, with 7 bases that match TRBD2. Germline V gene sequence: CDR1 WNHNN, CDR2 SYGVQD (reference sequence). V lost 9 bases, J lost 3 bases, and 4 bases stayed unmatched. The CDR3 consists of 12 residues. The chain's CDR3 is CARKGGKETQYF. The CDR3 nucleotides are TGCGCCAGAAAGGGAGGGAAAGAGACCCAGTACTTC.

There are a few counts of this clone. The identical CDR3 is also encoded by other nucleotide sequences in the sample. V usage is TRBV18 and J usage is TRBJ2-7, with D perhaps matching TRBD1 or TRBD2 (6 bases each). Trimming took off 3 bases at V and 3 bases at J, with 15 bases between the two ends. The germline V gene encodes CDR1 KGHSH and CDR2 LQKENI. The CDR3 is 15 residues long. This chain's CDR3 is CASSPETGGGYEQYF. CDR3 nucleotides: TGTGCCAGCTCACCGGAGACAGGAGGGGGCTACGAGCAGTACTTC.

The chain combines TRBV19 with TRBJ1-1; 7 nucleotides agree with TRBD1. V was clipped by 3 bases and J by 4 bases; unmatched bases: 8. CDR1 and CDR2 from the germline V gene are LNHDA and SQIVND (reference sequence). CDR3 length: 15 amino acids. Here the CDR3 reads CASSIISRGSTEAFF. The CDR3 DNA reads TGTGCCAGTAGTATCATCAGCAGGGGGAGCACTGAAGCTTTCTTT.

The rearrangement joins TRBV5-1 to TRBJ2-7, with D perhaps matching TRBD1 (5 bases). Trimming pared 8 bases from V and 0 bases from J, leaving 12 bases between. This CDR3 has 13 amino acids. CDR1 SGHRS and CDR2 YFSETQ come from the germline V gene. The CDR3 protein is CASATEPSYEQYF. The DNA for the CDR3 is TGCGCCAGTGCGACAGAACCCTCCTACGAGCAGTACTTC.

This clone was detected a few times. The J gene is TRBJ1-5, the V gene TRBV6-5, with D possibly being TRBD1 (5 bases). Trimming shortened V by 4 bases and J by 1 base, and 11 bases separated the two germline ends. The CDR3 has 15 amino acids. CDR1 is MNHEY, CDR2 SVGAGI, per germline. This CDR3 reads CASSSRRGSNQPQHF. CDR3 bases: TGTGCCAGCAGTTCCCGAAGGGGAAGCAATCAGCCCCAGCATTTT.

The chain has TRBV28 and TRBJ1-5; the D gene is possibly TRBD1 (6 bases). The germline V gene encodes CDR1 MDHEN and CDR2 SYDVKM. Trimming took off 6 bases at V and 0 bases at J, with 18 bases between the two ends. This CDR3 has 17 residues. CDR3 DNA sequence: TGTGCCAGCAGCCCGGGGGGAGGGGGATATAGCAATCAGCCCCAGCATTTT. Its protein product is CASSPGGGGYSNQPQHF.

The V gene is TRBV6-5, the J gene TRBJ2-1; 9 nucleotides align to TRBD2. This CDR3 has 16 amino acids. CDR1 and CDR2 from the germline V gene are MNHEY and SVGAGI. V lost 1 base to trimming and J lost 6 bases; unmatched junction nucleotides: 7. For the CDR3, the DNA is TGTGCCAGCAGTTACTTGGGTAGCGGGGGACGCAATGAGCAGTTCTTC. Protein: CASSYLGSGGRNEQFF.

The chain employs TRBV19 and TRBJ1-4, with 9 bases fitting TRBD1. Germline V CDR1 and CDR2: LNHDA, SQIVND (reference sequence). This CDR3 has 18 amino acids. Germline trimming cut 7 bases from V and 0 bases from J; bases unmatched to any gene: 12. This chain's CDR3 is CASKQTGTGITTNEKLFF. In nucleotides, the CDR3 is TGTGCCAGTAAGCAAACCGGGACAGGGATTACAACTAATGAAAAACTGTTTTTT.